What follows describes a single TCR beta chain. The data are from a study of blood T cell repertoires in COVID-19. At the level of the study: Samples came from the United States, Italy and Spain, spanning acute and convalescent COVID-19.

This table comes from immunoSEQ multiplex PCR, and its TCRdb copy is limited to in-frame clones, with some not included. The profile shows some 150,000 clones, roughly 84% of them singletons. The receptor was derived from a woman between 50 and 59 years old who had been exposed to COVID-19. The sequenced material came from PBMCs or T cells enriched from blood (not recorded which).

The CDR3 DNA sequence: TGTGCCTGGAGCTCGACCCGGACTAGCGGATCCTACGAGCAGTACTTC. Translated, it gives CAWSSTRTSGSYEQYF. The chain uses TRBV30 and TRBJ2-7, with 10 bases identical to TRBD2. Losses at the gene ends were 3 bases for V and 1 base for J; bases not matched to a gene: 9. Germline V gene lookup returns CDR1 GTSNPN and CDR2 SVGIG (reference sequence). This CDR3 has 16 amino acids.